Listed below are T cell receptor beta chains from one sample, sequenced in a study of blood T cell repertoires in COVID-19. The method was immunoSEQ multiplex PCR; TCRdb's version includes in-frame clones alone and lacks a portion of them. In the table there are around 160,000 clones, 86% of which are singletons. Sequenced: peripheral blood. These receptors all come from a man aged 18 to 30 with acute or convalescent COVID-19. The CDR3 runs from the conserved cysteine through the conserved F or W. Fields, in order: J gene, D gene, V gene, clone size, CDR3 protein, CDR3 DNA. A D gene is named only where the DNA matches it firmly. For some rows the clone size is stated as once, few or many, or as a class when expanded; others skip it.

>TRBJ2-3|-|TRBV15|-
CATSRVGRADTQYF
TGTGCCACCAGCAGAGTTGGGCGCGCAGATACGCAGTATTTT
>TRBJ2-3|TRBD1|TRBV15|few
CATSQGTGDTDTQYF
TGTGCCACCAGCCAAGGGACAGGGGACACAGATACGCAGTATTTT
>TRBJ1-2|TRBD1|TRBV7-8|-
CASSARDREGSYGYTF
TGTGCCAGCAGCGCTAGGGACAGGGAGGGAAGCTATGGCTACACCTTC
>TRBJ1-6|-|TRBV25-1|few
CASRETGLASPLHF
TGTGCCAGCAGGGAAACAGGTTTGGCGTCACCCCTCCACTTT
>TRBJ2-1|-|TRBV24-1|-
CATSASGGPSSYNEQFF
TGTGCCACCAGTGCCTCGGGGGGCCCGAGCTCCTACAATGAGCAGTTCTTC
>TRBJ2-1|TRBD2|TRBV7-3|-
CASSPRLAGGTNEQFF
TGTGCCAGCAGCCCCCGACTAGCGGGGGGAACGAATGAGCAGTTCTTC
>TRBJ2-3|TRBD1|TRBV6-6|-
CASSSEGQRTDTQYF
TGTGCCAGCAGCTCCGAGGGACAGCGCACAGATACGCAGTATTTT
>TRBJ2-1|-|TRBV7-9|-
CASSSGRQGGSYNEQFF
TGTGCCAGCAGCTCCGGACGACAGGGAGGATCCTACAATGAGCAGTTCTTC
>TRBJ1-4|TRBD1|TRBV19|-
CASSRGQASEKLFF
TGTGCCAGTAGTAGGGGACAGGCAAGTGAAAAACTGTTTTTT
>TRBJ2-7|TRBD2|TRBV9|-
CASSPWTSGGGEQYF
TGTGCCAGCAGCCCGTGGACTAGCGGGGGGGGCGAGCAGTACTTC
>TRBJ1-5|-|TRBV5-1|-
CASSLAGTGSNQPQHF
TGCGCCAGCAGCTTGGCCGGCACCGGGAGCAATCAGCCCCAGCATTTT
>TRBJ2-2|-|TRBV7-8|-
CASSLVGSAGELFF
TGTGCCAGCAGCTTAGTGGGCTCCGCCGGGGAGCTGTTTTTT
>TRBJ2-1|TRBD1|TRBV5-4|-
CASSSKTGPSSYNEQFF
TGTGCCAGCAGCTCAAAGACAGGGCCGAGCTCCTACAATGAGCAGTTCTTC
>TRBJ1-1|-|TRBV5-8|-
CASSFGQGNTEAFF
TGTGCCAGCAGCTTTGGGCAGGGTAACACTGAAGCTTTCTTT
>TRBJ2-1|TRBD2|TRBV2|-
CASSVTSGGLSSYNEQFF
TGTGCCAGCAGTGTTACTAGCGGGGGGCTAAGCTCCTACAATGAGCAGTTCTTC
>TRBJ2-1|TRBD1|TRBV5-8|-
CASSSNRGPRGEQFF
TGTGCCAGCAGCTCAAACAGGGGGCCCCGGGGGGAGCAGTTCTTC
>TRBJ1-4|TRBD1|TRBV2|-
CASSELGGQDEKLFF
TGTGCCAGCAGTGAACTGGGGGGACAGGACGAAAAACTGTTTTTT
>TRBJ2-1|-|TRBV10-1|-
CASSEHRDNEQFF
TGCGCCAGCAGTGAACACAGGGACAATGAGCAGTTCTTC
>TRBJ2-1|TRBD2|TRBV28|-
CASKHGTSGGAYNEQFF
TGTGCCAGCAAACATGGTACTAGCGGGGGGGCGTACAATGAGCAGTTCTTC
>TRBJ1-5|-|TRBV12-3/TRBV12-4|-
CASSLSGNQPQHF
TGTGCCAGCAGTTTATCCGGGAATCAGCCCCAGCATTTT
>TRBJ2-1|-|TRBV28|-
CASSLAGTNEQFF
TGTGCCAGCAGTCTCGCAGGGACAAATGAGCAGTTCTTC
>TRBJ1-5|TRBD1|TRBV19|-
CASRLDGQGINQPQHF
TGTGCCAGTCGATTAGACGGACAGGGCATCAATCAGCCCCAGCATTTT
>TRBJ2-1|TRBD1|TRBV6-4|-
CASSANGQDNEQFF
TGTGCCAGCAGTGCTAACGGACAGGACAATGAGCAGTTCTTC
>TRBJ1-6|-|TRBV25-1|-
CASSEGQAGNSPLHF
TGTGCCAGCAGTGAAGGGCAGGCGGGGAATTCACCCCTCCACTTT
>TRBJ1-2|-|TRBV29-1|-
CSSRENYGYTF
TGCAGCTCCAGGGAAAACTATGGCTACACCTTC
>TRBJ2-3|-|TRBV5-4|-
CASSLAGASTDTQYF
TGTGCCAGCAGCTTGGCCGGTGCGAGCACAGATACGCAGTATTTT
>TRBJ1-6|-|TRBV30|-
CAWSQVSPLHF
TGTGCCTGGAGCCAGGTTTCACCCCTCCACTTT
>TRBJ1-2|TRBD1|TRBV30|-
CAWSQGGGYTF
TGTGCCTGGAGTCAGGGGGGTGGCTACACCTTC
>TRBJ2-3|TRBD1|TRBV6-5|-
CASSTQGISTDTQYF
TGTGCCAGCAGTACACAGGGGATAAGCACAGATACGCAGTATTTT
>TRBJ2-1|-|TRBV30|-
CAWSVFRADFSYNEQFF
TGTGCCTGGAGTGTATTCAGGGCCGATTTTTCCTACAATGAGCAGTTCTTC
>TRBJ1-5|-|TRBV2|-
CASKQGSQPQHF
TGTGCCAGCAAACAGGGTAGTCAGCCCCAGCATTTT